This TCR beta chain was profiled in a study of cytomegalovirus exposure and HLA in healthy donors. The PCR had 60 Vbeta and 13 Jbeta primers. Profiled with immunoSEQ multiplex PCR; TCRdb holds only in-frame clones, not every one. Of around 85,000 clones in the sample, about 68% were seen once. General study points: The study flagged approximately 180 TCR beta chains as cytomegalovirus-associated. TCR association rates varied by HLA locus in a later analysis, with DRB1 highest and HLA-C lowest.

Comments on this clone: Its antigen is undetermined.

While unrecorded immune exposures were likely, the donors were nominally healthy when sampled. The clonotype was recovered from a man younger than 45 in good health and CMV-seropositive. The sequencing sample was made of PBMCs.

DNA for the CDR3: TGTGCCAGCAGTGAAGAGGGGAATGGTGGCTACACCTTC. This sequence encodes CASSEEGNGGYTF. The V and J genes are TRBV2 and TRBJ1-2, with D possibly matching TRBD1 (5 bases). V was trimmed by 1 base and J by 7 bases, leaving 10 bases between them. Germline V gene data show CDR1 as SNHLY and CDR2 as FYNNEI. The CDR3 has 13 amino acids. Variable domain in full (rest from reference TRBV2 and TRBJ1-2): EPEVTQTPSHQVTQMGQEVILRCVPISNHLYFYWYRQILGQKVEFLVSFYNNEISEKSEIFDDQFSVERPDGSNFTLKIRSTKLEDSAMYFCASSEEGNGGYTFGSGTRLTVV.